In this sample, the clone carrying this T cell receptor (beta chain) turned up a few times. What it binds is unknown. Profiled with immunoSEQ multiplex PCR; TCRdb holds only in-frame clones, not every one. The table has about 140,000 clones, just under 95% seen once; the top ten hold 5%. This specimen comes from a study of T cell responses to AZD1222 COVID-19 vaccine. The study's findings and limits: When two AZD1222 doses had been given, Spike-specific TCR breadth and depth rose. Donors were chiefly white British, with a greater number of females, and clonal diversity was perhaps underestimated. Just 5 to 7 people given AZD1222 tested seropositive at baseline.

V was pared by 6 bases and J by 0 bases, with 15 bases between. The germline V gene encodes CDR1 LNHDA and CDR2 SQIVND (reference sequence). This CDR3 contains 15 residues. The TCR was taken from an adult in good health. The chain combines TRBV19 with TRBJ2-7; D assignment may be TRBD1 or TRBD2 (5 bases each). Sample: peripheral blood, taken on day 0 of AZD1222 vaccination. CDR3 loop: CASRPRDVSSYEQYF. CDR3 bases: TGTGCCAGTAGACCCCGGGACGTTAGCTCCTACGAGCAGTACTTC.